Below are 29 T cell receptor beta chains sequenced from a single sample in a study of blood T cell repertoires in COVID-19. Profiled with immunoSEQ multiplex PCR; TCRdb holds only in-frame clones, not every one. The sample yields around 300,000 clones, 89% seen once. Sample: PBMCs or T cells enriched from blood (not recorded which). Every receptor here comes from a woman in her forties who had recovered from COVID-19.

The chain combines TRBV11-3 with TRBJ2-2; perhaps TRBD2 as D (5 bases). The CDR3 totals 11 residues. The V gene's germline CDR1 is SGHNT and CDR2 YENEEA. V was clipped by 4 bases and J by 16 bases, with 13 bases between them. CDR3 sequence: CASSSGGEAFF. CDR3 nucleotides: TGTGCCAGCAGCTCTGGAGGAGAGGCGTTTTTT. The full variable domain, with the rest looked up from reference TRBV11-3 and TRBJ2-2, is EAGVVQSPRYKIIEKKQPVAFWCNPISGHNTLYWYLQNLGQGPELLIRYENEEAVDDSQLPKDRFSAERLKGVDSTLKIQPAELGDSAVYLCASSSGGEAFFGEGSRLTVL.

The V gene is TRBV18, the J gene TRBJ2-2; a weak D match, TRBD1 (5 bases). V lost 3 bases and J lost 1, with 6 bases in between. This CDR3 is 14 amino acids long. Germline values: CDR1 KGHSH, CDR2 LQKENI. CDR3 bases: TGTGCCAGCTCACCCAGGGAGAACACCGGGGAGCTGTTTTTT. Encoded protein: CASSPRENTGELFF.

V usage is TRBV7-3 and J usage is TRBJ2-5; 13 bases fit TRBD2. The CDR3 spans 15 residues. Germline assignment: CDR1 SGHTA and CDR2 FQGTGA. The V segment lost 6 bases and the J segment 4 bases; nucleotides outside the gene matches: 5. The CDR3 DNA reads as TGTGCCAGCAGGTCGACTAGCGGGAGGATAGAGACCCAGTACTTC. Encoded protein: CASRSTSGRIETQYF.

CDR3 amino acids: CASSPTGGYSPLHF. In DNA form, the CDR3 reads TGTGCCAGCAGCCCGACAGGGGGATATTCACCCCTCCACTTT. The chain combines TRBV27 with TRBJ1-6, with TRBD1 identical over 9 bases. With 6 bases clipped from V and 8 bases from J, the junction kept 5 bases outside the gene matches. The length of the CDR3 is 14 residues. Germline V gene lookup returns CDR1 MNHEY and CDR2 SMNVEV (reference sequence).

The chain links TRBV5-1 to TRBJ2-7, with TRBD2 matching 8 bases. Unmatched junction bases numbered 10, after V lost 4 bases and J lost 1 base. The CDR3 is made up of 16 amino acids. From germline, CDR1 is SGHRS and CDR2 YFSETQ. CDR3 region: CASSILTGGGSYEQYF. CDR3 nucleotide sequence: TGCGCCAGCAGCATCCTAACGGGAGGGGGTTCCTACGAGCAGTACTTC.

The chain employs TRBV7-8 and TRBJ2-7; 9 nucleotides agree with TRBD2. CDR3 size: 15 residues. V shed 2 bases, J shed 6 bases, and the junction held 8 bases outside the gene matches. Per the germline V gene, CDR1 is SGHVS and CDR2 is FQNEAQ. CDR3 bases: TGTGCCAGCAGCTTAAAGAGGACTAGCGCACTCGAGCAGTACTTC. Translated, it gives CASSLKRTSALEQYF.

This chain uses TRBV7-2 with TRBJ1-1; D not resolved. This CDR3 is 13 amino acids long. Trimming took off 5 bases at V and 1 base at J, with 8 bases between the two ends. The V gene's germline CDR1 is SGHTA and CDR2 FQGNSA. As DNA, the CDR3 is TGTGCCAGCAGCCGAACGAGGAACACTGAAGCTTTCTTT. Its translation: CASSRTRNTEAFF.

CDR3 loop: CASSLSPTGSPLHF. CDR3 DNA sequence: TGTGCCAGCAGCTTAAGCCCTACGGGGTCACCCCTCCACTTT. The chain combines TRBV7-2 with TRBJ1-6; no definite D call. Germline CDR1 is SGHTA and CDR2 is FQGNSA. This CDR3 comprises 14 residues. V lost 2 bases and J 10 bases, leaving 12 bases between the germline ends.

This chain connects TRBV4-1 to TRBJ2-1; the match to TRBD2 covers 7 bases. Germline lookup yields CDR1 MGHRA and CDR2 YSYEKL. CDR3 length: 16 residues. V was clipped by 0 bases and J by 4 bases; unmatched bases: 6. CDR3 sequence (DNA): TGCGCCAGCAGCCAAGATAAGCAGCGGGGTTACAATGAGCAGTTCTTC. It codes for CASSQDKQRGYNEQFF.

The V call is TRBV19, the J call TRBJ1-5, with 7 bases lining up with TRBD1. The CDR3 has 15 residues. J gave up 3 bases and V 7 bases, and 9 bases lay outside the gene matches. The germline V gene has CDR1 LNHDA and CDR2 SQIVND (reference sequence). DNA of the CDR3: TGTGCCAGTACCCTGACAGGGCCAAACAATCAGCCCCAGCATTTT. Translating it yields CASTLTGPNNQPQHF.

The rearrangement links TRBV7-3 to TRBJ2-1, with a possible D match to TRBD2 (5 bases). Germline assignment: CDR1 SGHTA and CDR2 FQGTGA. The V and J ends lost 5 bases and 12 bases respectively, with 23 bases between them. This CDR3 is built from 15 residues. Here the CDR3 reads CASSLSGVRTGGQFF. The CDR3 nucleotides read TGTGCCAGCAGCCTCTCCGGGGTGCGGACTGGAGGGCAGTTCTTC.

The chain is built from TRBV7-2 and TRBJ1-2, with 9 nucleotides matching TRBD1. With 1 base clipped from V and 8 bases from J, the junction kept 5 bases outside the gene matches. Germline V gene data show CDR1 as SGHTA and CDR2 as FQGNSA. The CDR3 runs 14 residues. The CDR3 here is CASSLGWTGDGYTF. CDR3 DNA sequence: TGTGCCAGCAGCTTAGGATGGACAGGGGACGGCTACACCTTC. The variable domain in full, with the rest retrieved from reference TRBV7-2 and TRBJ1-2, is GAGVSQSPSNKVTEKGKDVELRCDPISGHTALYWYRQSLGQGLEFLIYFQGNSAPDKSGLPSDRFSAERTGGSVSTLTIQRTQQEDSAVYLCASSLGWTGDGYTFGSGTRLTVV.

The chain carries TRBV6-5 and TRBJ2-7; D unclear. The CDR3 is made up of 15 amino acids. The V gene's germline CDR1 is MNHEY and CDR2 SVGAGI. The V end lost 0 bases, the J end lost 3 bases, and 12 bases lay between the germline ends. The CDR3: CASSYSQSGFYEQYF. The CDR3, as DNA: TGTGCCAGCAGTTACTCTCAATCGGGTTTCTACGAGCAGTACTTC.

The chain is built from TRBV11-2 and TRBJ2-7, with 9 bases that match TRBD1. The germline gives CDR1 SGHAT, CDR2 FQNNGV. This CDR3 is 16 amino acids long. The J segment lost 6 bases and the V segment lost 2 bases, leaving 11 bases of the junction unmatched. DNA of the CDR3: TGTGCCAGCAGCTTACTTTATGGGACAGGGCTTAGCGAGCAGTACTTC. This translates into CASSLLYGTGLSEQYF.

The chain links TRBV4-1 to TRBJ2-1; TRBD2 agrees at 8 bases. Germline V lookup: CDR1 MGHRA, CDR2 YSYEKL. V was pared by 4 bases and J by 2 bases, with 10 bases of the junction left unmatched. This CDR3 is built from 17 residues. The CDR3 is CASSPSAGGRPYNEQFF. The CDR3 DNA follows: TGCGCCAGCAGCCCTTCCGCGGGGGGTAGGCCCTACAATGAGCAGTTCTTC.

The CDR3 loop is CSDTPGGYGYTF. DNA for the CDR3: TGCAGCGATACCCCAGGTGGCTATGGCTACACCTTC. The rearrangement uses TRBV29-1 and TRBJ1-2; D gene unclear. V shed 7 bases and J shed 4 bases, with 13 bases lying between them. The germline gives CDR1 SQVTM, CDR2 ANQGSEA. There are 12 residues in the CDR3.

This chain uses TRBV7-3 with TRBJ1-1, with D possibly TRBD1 on 5 matching bases. CDR3 length: 18 amino acids. Germline CDR1 reads SGHTA; CDR2 reads FQGTGA. V gave up 1 base and J gave up 3 bases, with 21 bases separating them. CDR3 loop: CASSLSGGSATADTEAFF. CDR3 nucleotides: TGTGCCAGCAGCTTAAGTGGGGGGTCAGCAACGGCGGACACTGAAGCTTTCTTT. Together with reference TRBV7-3 and TRBJ1-1, the CDR3 gives the full variable domain: GAGVSQTPSNKVTEKGKYVELRCDPISGHTALYWYRQSLGQGPEFLIYFQGTGAADDSGLPNDRFFAVRPEGSVSTLKIQRTERGDSAVYLCASSLSGGSATADTEAFFGQGTRLTVV.

V is TRBV6-1 and J is TRBJ2-2; 10 bases fit TRBD2. V lost 4 bases, J lost 1 base, and 3 bases stayed unmatched. There are 16 residues in the CDR3. Per germline, CDR1 MNHNS and CDR2 SASEGT. CDR3 DNA: TGTGCCAGCAGTGGGCGGACTAGCGGGAACACCGGGGAGCTGTTTTTT. Translated: CASSGRTSGNTGELFF.

The V and J genes are TRBV6-5 and TRBJ2-7, with D tentatively TRBD1 (6 bases). The CDR3 is 13 residues long. V was shortened by 2 bases and J by 3 bases, with 8 bases between the two germline ends. Germline CDR1 MNHEY, CDR2 SVGAGI. The chain's CDR3 is CASSYDRFYEQYF. CDR3 DNA sequence: TGTGCCAGCAGTTACGACAGGTTCTACGAGCAGTACTTC.

This chain uses TRBV6-5 with TRBJ1-1; a possible D gene is TRBD1 (6 bases). With 7 bases removed from V and 9 bases from J, the gap between germline ends came to 12 bases. Germline V CDR1 and CDR2: MNHEY, SVGAGI. There are 11 residues in the CDR3. In DNA form, the CDR3 reads TGTGCCAGCACCAATACAGGGAAAGCTTTCTTT. Translated: CASTNTGKAFF.

This chain joins TRBV9 and TRBJ1-1, with 8 nucleotides matching TRBD1. The ends lost 7 bases at V and 1 base at J; junction bases unmatched: 3. The CDR3 length is 13 residues. The germline V gene has CDR1 SGDLS and CDR2 YYNGEE. Here the CDR3 DNA reads TGTGCCAGCGACAGGGGACAGAACACTGAAGCTTTCTTT. This sequence encodes CASDRGQNTEAFF.

This chain links TRBV4-1 with TRBJ2-1; TRBD2 might be the D (6 bases). Trimming took 2 bases from V and 2 from J, leaving 10 bases between them. The CDR3 is 15 amino acids. The germline gives CDR1 MGHRA, CDR2 YSYEKL. The CDR3 loop is CASSQRRAAYNEQFF. CDR3 sequence (DNA): TGCGCCAGCAGCCAACGGAGGGCGGCCTACAATGAGCAGTTCTTC.

This clone has a single count. V usage is TRBV5-1 and J usage is TRBJ1-1, with a tentative D call TRBD1 (6 bases). Germline CDR1 is SGHRS and CDR2 is YFSETQ. The CDR3 contains 13 residues. Trimming took 3 bases from V and 3 from J, leaving 9 bases between them. CDR3 nucleotide sequence: TGCGCCAGCAGCTCGGGACAATACACTGAAGCTTTCTTT. Its translation: CASSSGQYTEAFF.

The rearrangement uses TRBV6-2 or TRBV6-3 and TRBJ1-5; 12 positions agree with TRBD1. CDR1 MNHEY and CDR2 SVGEGT come from the germline V gene. This CDR3 has 20 amino acids. The trim removed 4 bases at V and 7 bases at J, leaving 20 bases unmatched. CDR3 sequence reads: CASSSPLSPRDRGLGQPQHF. The CDR3, as DNA: TGTGCCAGCAGTTCCCCATTGAGTCCCCGGGACAGGGGGCTAGGGCAGCCCCAGCATTTT.

V is TRBV7-2 and J is TRBJ1-6; no clear D. The ends were cut back, 2 bases at V and 7 bases at J, with 12 bases in the middle. This CDR3 region has 15 residues. CDR1 is SGHTA and CDR2 is FQGNSA in the germline V gene. DNA for the CDR3: TGTGCCAGCAGCTTATTGGGGAGTAACAATTCACCCCTCCACTTT. This translates into CASSLLGSNNSPLHF.

The genes are TRBV7-9 and TRBJ2-5; D might be TRBD1 (5 bases). V lost 8 bases, J lost 5 bases, and 21 bases lay in between. CDR3 size: 15 residues. Germline CDR1 and CDR2: SEHNR and FQNEAQ (reference sequence). For the CDR3, the DNA is TGTGCCAGCTCGCAGGGAAGCATCTCTGGGGAGACCCAGTACTTC. This sequence encodes CASSQGSISGETQYF.

CDR3 region: CASSNPGNEQFF. In nucleotides, the CDR3 is TGTGCCAGCTCTAATCCCGGGAATGAGCAGTTCTTC. The J gene is TRBJ2-1, the V gene TRBV6-5; D is unresolved. V lost 8 bases to trimming and J lost 7 bases, with 12 bases between them. This CDR3 contains 12 residues. Germline V lookup: CDR1 MNHEY, CDR2 SVGAGI.

CDR3 sequence (DNA): TGTGCCAGCAGCTTAGGACCGGGGGACCGCTATGGCTACACCTTC. This translates into CASSLGPGDRYGYTF. This chain links TRBV11-2 with TRBJ1-2; the D gene is possibly TRBD1 (5 bases). The germline V gene encodes CDR1 SGHAT and CDR2 FQNNGV. V was shortened by 1 base and J by 4 bases, with 13 bases between the two germline ends. The CDR3 is 15 amino acids.

V and J are TRBV18 and TRBJ2-7, with D unresolved. Germline V CDR1 and CDR2: KGHSH, LQKENI. This CDR3 contains 14 residues. Trimming removed 6 bases from V and 0 bases from J, with 12 bases in between. The CDR3: CASSRGAASYEQYF. The CDR3 bases are TGTGCCAGCTCCCGCGGCGCAGCCTCCTACGAGCAGTACTTC.